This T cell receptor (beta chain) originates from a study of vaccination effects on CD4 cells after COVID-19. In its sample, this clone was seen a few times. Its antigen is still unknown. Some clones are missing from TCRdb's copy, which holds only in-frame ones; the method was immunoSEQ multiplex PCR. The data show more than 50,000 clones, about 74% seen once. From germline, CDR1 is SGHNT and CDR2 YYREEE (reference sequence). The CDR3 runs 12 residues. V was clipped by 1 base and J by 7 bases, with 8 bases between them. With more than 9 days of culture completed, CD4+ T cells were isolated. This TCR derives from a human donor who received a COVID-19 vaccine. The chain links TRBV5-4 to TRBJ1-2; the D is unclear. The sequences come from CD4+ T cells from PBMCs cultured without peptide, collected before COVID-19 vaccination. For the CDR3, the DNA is TGTGCCAGCAGCTTGCTTCAGGCTGGCTACACCTTC. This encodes CASSLLQAGYTF.